This T cell receptor (beta chain) originates from a study of blood T cell repertoires in COVID-19. Generated by immunoSEQ multiplex PCR, the TCRdb table keeps only in-frame clones and is missing some. This sample has 200,000 to 300,000 clones; approximately 88% occur once, and the top ten carry around 2.5%. The V and J ends lost 1 base and 1 base respectively, with 13 bases between them. There are 16 residues in the CDR3. Germline lookup yields CDR1 SGHTA and CDR2 FQGNSA. The chain is built from TRBV7-2 and TRBJ2-5, with D possibly being TRBD2 (5 bases). Sequenced sample: PBMCs or T cells enriched from blood (not recorded which). The clonotype originates from a woman aged 40 to 49 with acute COVID-19. The CDR3 loop reads CASSLGFGRVQETQYF. The CDR3 bases are TGTGCCAGCAGCTTAGGTTTCGGGCGGGTCCAAGAGACCCAGTACTTC.